The subject of this entry is one T cell receptor (beta chain). This receptor's antigen is unknown. There are no base qualities to consult, and no much larger clone falls within one base. The entry originates in a study of OX40 agonist ivuxolimab in advanced cancers. For context, the study as a whole: Ivuxolimab, which targeted the costimulatory receptor OX40 (CD134), was an agonistic, fully human IgG2 monoclonal antibody. Intravenous ivuxolimab was administered to patients every 2 weeks at six dose levels: 0.01, 0.1, 0.3, 1.5, 3 and 10 mg/kg. Of the approximately 50 patients in dose escalation, around 20 had hepatocellular carcinoma, some 15 had melanoma, 9 had renal cell carcinoma and 9 had head and neck cancer. In the dose-escalation cohort, 70% to 85% of patients were male, and the mean age was approximately 60 years with a range of roughly 20 to 80. Patients were allowed to have had prior anti-PD-1, anti-PD-L1 or anti-CTLA-4 therapy, and 40% to 45% of the dose-escalation patients had been treated with checkpoint inhibitors. Partial responses occurred in three dose-escalation patients: two with cutaneous melanoma and one with hepatocellular carcinoma. Peripheral TCRbeta sequencing was intended to test whether TCR sequence diversity was altered and clonal T-cell expansion was caused by ivuxolimab. The paper covers the monotherapy dose-escalation part of the phase I ivuxolimab trial, which included N ≈ 52 patients.

After removal of 4 bases from V and 6 bases from J, the junction retains 6 bases not matched to a gene. The CDR3, from cysteine to phenylalanine, totals 14 residues. Left in the record is the CDR3 DNA by itself, 42 bases read in frame from the first base. CDR1 is given as SGDLS and CDR2 as YYNGEE, both from the germline V gene. The research as a whole found: Partial responders in the 0.1-3.0 mg/kg groups had among the lowest normalized peripheral clonal expansion, especially among CD8+ T cells. At doses of 0.1 to 3.0 mg/kg, clonal expansion of both CD4+ and CD8+ T cells in blood was seen between baseline and week 6. Antigen specificity was not determined for the clonally expanded peripheral T cells. After ivuxolimab, more expanded clones were found on average in CD8+ T cells than in CD4+ T cells. Low levels of normalized T-cell clonal expansion were also seen in some nonresponding patients.

The trial excluded patients who had a history of autoimmune disease or who were on systemic immunosuppression. Peripheral blood for TCR sequencing was drawn from every dose cohort at baseline, at cycle 4 day 1 and at cycle 7 day 1. The samples were taken from a phase I, first-in-human, multicenter, open-label dose-escalation trial of ivuxolimab. Adults with locally advanced or metastatic melanoma, renal cell carcinoma, hepatocellular carcinoma or head and neck squamous cell carcinoma were enrolled in the trial. CD4+ and CD8+ T cells were sorted separately from peripheral blood before TCR sequencing. For sequencing of the TCRbeta CDR3 region, genomic DNA was extracted from the sorted cells. The immunoSEQ Assay was used for sequencing of TCRbeta CDR3 regions. Drawn from immuneACCESS, this table holds only the in-frame rearrangements with V and J called that TCRdb kept. Clones are partly lost; checked studies trace under half to an unresolved V gene and leave the rest unexplained. A total of roughly 100,000 clones appear in this sample, 80% to 90% of them only once. Roughly 1.5% of the sample is taken by the ten largest.

The TCR sequence derives from an adult with an advanced solid tumor such as melanoma, head and neck, liver or kidney cancer. Material: CD4+ or CD8+ T cells sorted from blood, obtained in a trial of the OX40 agonist ivuxolimab. The V and J genes are TRBV9 and TRBJ2-3; 9 bases in between match TRBD2. The encoded CDR3 is CASSPRLAADTQYF. The bases read TGTGCCAGCAGCCCAAGACTAGCGGCGGATACGCAGTATTTT.